This T cell receptor (beta chain) is from a study of T cell clonality in common variable immunodeficiency. Findings of the study overall: Repertoire-complication correlations in CVID were limited by patient heterogeneity. Shared TCRbeta clones were fewer between CVID subjects than controls. What drives increased CVID clonality needs T cell subpopulation sequencing.

Data came from immunoSEQ multiplex PCR; TCRdb stores just in-frame clones and leaves some out. The sample holds around 52,000 clones, and no clone turns up only once. This clone has ten or more counts. Its antigen is as yet unknown. Read sequence stops 3 residues before the CDR3 end, and the germline J gene provides the missing end. With V trimmed by 3 bases and J by 9 bases, 11 bases remained unmatched. The CDR3 has 16 amino acids. The clonotype was recovered from a person aged 18-69 years in good health. The sample consisted of peripheral blood mononuclear cells. The gene calls are TRBV12-3 or TRBV12-4 and TRBJ2-1; 10 bases match TRBD2. CDR3 amino acids: CASSFLQAGGPGEQFF. CDR3 DNA, as far as it was read: TGTGCCAGCAGTTTTTTACAAGCGGGAGGGCCAGGTGAG.